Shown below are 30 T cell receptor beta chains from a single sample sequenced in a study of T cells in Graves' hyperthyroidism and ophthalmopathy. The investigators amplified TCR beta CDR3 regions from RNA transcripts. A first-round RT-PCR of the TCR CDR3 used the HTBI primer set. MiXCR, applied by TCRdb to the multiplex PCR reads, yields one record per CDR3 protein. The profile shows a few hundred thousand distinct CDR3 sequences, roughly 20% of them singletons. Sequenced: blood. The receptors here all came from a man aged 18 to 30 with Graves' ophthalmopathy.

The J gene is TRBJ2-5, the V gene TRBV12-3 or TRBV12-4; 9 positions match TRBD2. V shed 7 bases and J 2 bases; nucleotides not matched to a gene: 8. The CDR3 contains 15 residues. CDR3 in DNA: TGTGCCAGCACAAGAGTAGCGGGGGAACAAGAGACCCAGTACTTC. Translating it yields CASTRVAGEQETQYF.

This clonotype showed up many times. In DNA, the CDR3 is TGTGCCAGCAGCTTAGGGAGGGGGCAGACTTCACCCCTCCACTTT. Translation gives CASSLGRGQTSPLHF. This chain uses TRBV7-6 with TRBJ1-6; 7 positions agree with TRBD1. This CDR3 comprises 15 residues. The V gene's germline CDR1 is SGHVS and CDR2 FNYEAQ. Germline trimming cut 1 base from V and 9 bases from J; bases unmatched to any gene: 6.

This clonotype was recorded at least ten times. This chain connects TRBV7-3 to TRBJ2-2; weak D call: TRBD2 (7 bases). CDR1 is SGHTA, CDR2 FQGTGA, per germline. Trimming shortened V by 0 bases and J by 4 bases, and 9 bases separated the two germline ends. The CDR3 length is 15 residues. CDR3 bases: TGTGCCAGCAGCTTAACAGGGGGGGTCACCGGGGAGCTGTTTTTT. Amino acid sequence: CASSLTGGVTGELFF.

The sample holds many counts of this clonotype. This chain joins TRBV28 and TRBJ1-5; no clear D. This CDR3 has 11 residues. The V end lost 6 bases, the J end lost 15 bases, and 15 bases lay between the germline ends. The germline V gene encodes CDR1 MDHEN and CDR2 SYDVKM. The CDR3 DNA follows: TGTGCCAGCAGCGGAGGACGGAGCTGGCATTTT. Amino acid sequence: CASSGGRSWHF.

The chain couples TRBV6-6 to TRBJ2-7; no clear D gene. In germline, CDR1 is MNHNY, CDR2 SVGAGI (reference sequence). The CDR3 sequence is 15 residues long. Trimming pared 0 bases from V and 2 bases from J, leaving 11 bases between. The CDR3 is CASSYSRSQPYEQYF. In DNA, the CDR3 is TGTGCCAGCAGTTACTCTAGGTCCCAGCCCTACGAGCAGTACTTC.

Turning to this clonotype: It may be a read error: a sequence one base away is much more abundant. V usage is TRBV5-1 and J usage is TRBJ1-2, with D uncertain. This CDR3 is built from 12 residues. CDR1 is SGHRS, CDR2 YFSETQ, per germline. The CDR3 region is CAGSSVNYGYTF. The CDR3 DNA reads TGCGCCGGCAGCAGCGTGAACTATGGCTACACCTTC.

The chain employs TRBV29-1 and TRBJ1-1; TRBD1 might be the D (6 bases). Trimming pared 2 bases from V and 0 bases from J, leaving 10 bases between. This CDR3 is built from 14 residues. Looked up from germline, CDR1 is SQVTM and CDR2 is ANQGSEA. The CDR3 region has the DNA TGCAGCGTTGAAACAGGGTCCATGAACACTGAAGCTTTCTTT. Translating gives CSVETGSMNTEAFF. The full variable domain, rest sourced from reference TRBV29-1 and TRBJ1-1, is SAVISQKPSRDICQRGTSLTIQCQVDSQVTMMFWYRQQPGQSLTLIATANQGSEATYESGFVIDKFPISRPNLTFSTLTVSNMSPEDSSIYLCSVETGSMNTEAFFGQGTRLTVV.

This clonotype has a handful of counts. The CDR3 loop is CASKRDTNTGELFF. For the CDR3, the DNA is TGTGCCAGCAAACGTGACACCAACACCGGGGAGCTGTTTTTT. The genes are TRBV5-4 and TRBJ2-2; D uncertain. Per germline, CDR1 SGHNT and CDR2 YYREEE (reference sequence). The CDR3 spans 14 residues. Deletions cut 6 bases from V and 2 bases from J, with 11 bases between.

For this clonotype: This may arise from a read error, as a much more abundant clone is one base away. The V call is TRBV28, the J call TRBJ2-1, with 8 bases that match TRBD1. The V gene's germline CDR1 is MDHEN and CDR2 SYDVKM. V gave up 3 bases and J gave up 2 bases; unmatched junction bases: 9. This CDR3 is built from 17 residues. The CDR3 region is CASSLVDRGSPYNEQFF. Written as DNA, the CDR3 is TGTGCCAGCAGTTTGGTCGACAGGGGAAGCCCCTACAATGAGCAGTTCTTC.

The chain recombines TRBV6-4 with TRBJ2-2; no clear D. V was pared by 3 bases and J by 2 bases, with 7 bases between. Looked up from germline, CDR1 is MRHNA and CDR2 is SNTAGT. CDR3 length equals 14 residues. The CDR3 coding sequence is TGTGCCAGCAGTGAGCAGGTTAACACCGGGGAGCTGTTTTTT. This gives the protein CASSEQVNTGELFF.

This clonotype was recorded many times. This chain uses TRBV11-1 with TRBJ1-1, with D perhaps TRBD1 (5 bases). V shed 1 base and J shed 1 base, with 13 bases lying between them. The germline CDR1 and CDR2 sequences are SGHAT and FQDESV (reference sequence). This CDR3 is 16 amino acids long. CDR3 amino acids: CASSLDHRLRNTEAFF. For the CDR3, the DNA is TGTGCCAGCAGCTTAGACCACAGGCTCCGGAACACTGAAGCTTTCTTT.

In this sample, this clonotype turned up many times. CDR3 sequence: CASSPPGGDGYTF. The CDR3 DNA is TGTGCCAGCTCACCACCAGGGGGAGATGGCTACACCTTC. The chain couples TRBV18 to TRBJ1-2, with D perhaps TRBD1 (6 bases). CDR1 KGHSH and CDR2 LQKENI come from the germline V gene. Trimming stripped 0 bases from V and 6 bases from J, with 8 bases between. The CDR3 length is 13 residues.

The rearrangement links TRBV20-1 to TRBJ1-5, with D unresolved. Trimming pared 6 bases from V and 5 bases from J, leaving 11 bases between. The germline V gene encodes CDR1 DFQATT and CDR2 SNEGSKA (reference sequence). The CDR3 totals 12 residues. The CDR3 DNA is TGCAGTGCGCGCCCGGCCGATCAGCCCCAGCATTTT. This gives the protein CSARPADQPQHF.

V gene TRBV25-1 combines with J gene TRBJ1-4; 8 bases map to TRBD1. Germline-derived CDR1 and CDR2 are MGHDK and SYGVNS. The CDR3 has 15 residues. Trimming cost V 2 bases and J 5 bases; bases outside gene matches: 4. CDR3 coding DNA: TGTGCCAGCAGTGAACCACGGACAGGGAATGAAAAACTGTTTTTT. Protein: CASSEPRTGNEKLFF.

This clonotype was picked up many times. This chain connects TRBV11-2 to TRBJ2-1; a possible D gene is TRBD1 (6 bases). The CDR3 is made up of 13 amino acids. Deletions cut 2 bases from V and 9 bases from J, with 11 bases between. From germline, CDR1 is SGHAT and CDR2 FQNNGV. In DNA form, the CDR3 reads TGTGCCAGCAGCTTAATCCGGACAGCTGAGCAGTTCTTC. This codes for CASSLIRTAEQFF.

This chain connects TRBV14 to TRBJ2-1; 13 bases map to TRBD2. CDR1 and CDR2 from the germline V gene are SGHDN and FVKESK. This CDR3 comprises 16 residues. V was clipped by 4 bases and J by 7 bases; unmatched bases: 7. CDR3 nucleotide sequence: TGTGCCAGCAGCCTCGGGACTAGCGGGGTCTGGAATGAGCAGTTCTTC. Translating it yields CASSLGTSGVWNEQFF.

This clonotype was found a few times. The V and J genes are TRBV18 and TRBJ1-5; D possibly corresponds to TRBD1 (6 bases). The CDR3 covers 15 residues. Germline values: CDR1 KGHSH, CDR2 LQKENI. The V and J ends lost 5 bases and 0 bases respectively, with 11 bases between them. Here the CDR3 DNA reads TGTGCCAGCTCATTTAGGACAGATAGCAATCAGCCCCAGCATTTT. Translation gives CASSFRTDSNQPQHF. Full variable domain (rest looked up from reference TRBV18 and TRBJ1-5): NAGVMQNPRHLVRRRGQEARLRCSPMKGHSHVYWYRQLPEEGLKFMVYLQKENIIDESGMPKERFSAEFPKEGPSILRIQQVVRGDSAAYFCASSFRTDSNQPQHFGDGTRLSIL.

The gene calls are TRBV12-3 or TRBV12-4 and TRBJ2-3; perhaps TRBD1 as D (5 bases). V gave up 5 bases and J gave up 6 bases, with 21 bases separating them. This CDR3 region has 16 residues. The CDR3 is CASSLRSGAKGDTQYF. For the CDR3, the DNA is TGTGCCAGCAGTCTTAGGAGTGGCGCCAAGGGGGATACGCAGTATTTT.

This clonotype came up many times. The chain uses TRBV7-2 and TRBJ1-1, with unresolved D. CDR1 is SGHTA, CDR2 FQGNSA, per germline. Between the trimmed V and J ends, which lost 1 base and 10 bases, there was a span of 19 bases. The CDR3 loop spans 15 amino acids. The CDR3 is CASSLEPLDPRGAFF. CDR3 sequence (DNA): TGTGCCAGCAGCTTAGAACCCTTGGACCCCCGAGGAGCTTTCTTT.

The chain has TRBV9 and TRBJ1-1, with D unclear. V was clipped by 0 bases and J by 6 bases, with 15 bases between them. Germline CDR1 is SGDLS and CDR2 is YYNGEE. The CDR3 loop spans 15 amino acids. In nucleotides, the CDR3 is TGTGCCAGCAGCGTAGCGGAGTATGGAAAGGCTGAAGCTTTCTTT. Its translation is CASSVAEYGKAEAFF.

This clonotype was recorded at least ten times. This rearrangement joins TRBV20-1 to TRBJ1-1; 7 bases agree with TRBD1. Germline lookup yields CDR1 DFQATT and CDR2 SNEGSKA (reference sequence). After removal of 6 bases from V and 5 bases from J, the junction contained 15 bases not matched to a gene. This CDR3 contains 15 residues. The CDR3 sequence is CSAIQKGQYGTEAFF. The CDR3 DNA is TGCAGTGCCATACAAAAGGGACAGTACGGGACTGAAGCTTTCTTT.

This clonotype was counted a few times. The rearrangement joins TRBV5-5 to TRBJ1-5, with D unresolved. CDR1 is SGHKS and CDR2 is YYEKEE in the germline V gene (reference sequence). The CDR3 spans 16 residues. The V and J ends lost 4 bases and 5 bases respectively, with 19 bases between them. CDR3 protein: CASSLLGVRMDQPQHF. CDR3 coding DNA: TGTGCCAGCAGCCTACTGGGTGTAAGGATGGATCAGCCCCAGCATTTT.

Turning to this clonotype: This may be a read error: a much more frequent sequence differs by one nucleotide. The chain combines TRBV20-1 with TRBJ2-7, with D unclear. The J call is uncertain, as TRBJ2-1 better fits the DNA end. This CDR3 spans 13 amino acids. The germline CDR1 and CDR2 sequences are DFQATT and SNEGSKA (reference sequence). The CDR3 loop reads CSTTSHSLYEQFF. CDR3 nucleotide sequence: TGCAGTACCACCTCCCACAGCCTGTACGAGCAGTTCTTC.

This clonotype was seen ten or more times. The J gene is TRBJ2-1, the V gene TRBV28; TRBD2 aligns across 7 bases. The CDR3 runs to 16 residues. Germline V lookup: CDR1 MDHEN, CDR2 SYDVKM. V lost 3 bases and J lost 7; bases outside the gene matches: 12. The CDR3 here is CASSLGRGLYLNEQFF. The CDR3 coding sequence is TGTGCCAGCAGTTTGGGGAGGGGACTGTATTTAAATGAGCAGTTCTTC.

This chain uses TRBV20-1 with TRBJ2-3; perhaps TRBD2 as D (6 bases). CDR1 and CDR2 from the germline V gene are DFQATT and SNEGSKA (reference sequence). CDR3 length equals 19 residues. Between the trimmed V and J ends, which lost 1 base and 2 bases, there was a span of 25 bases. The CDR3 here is CSARVVGRGATRLTDTQYF. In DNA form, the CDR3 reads TGCAGTGCTAGAGTTGTCGGTCGCGGGGCTACTCGACTCACAGATACGCAGTATTTT.

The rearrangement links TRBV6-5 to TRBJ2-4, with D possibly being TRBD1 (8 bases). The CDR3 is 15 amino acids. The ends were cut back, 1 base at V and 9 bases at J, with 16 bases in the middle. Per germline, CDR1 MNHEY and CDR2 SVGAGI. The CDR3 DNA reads TGTGCCAGCAGTTACTACGGACAGGGAGGGGGCATTCAGTACTTC. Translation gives CASSYYGQGGGIQYF.

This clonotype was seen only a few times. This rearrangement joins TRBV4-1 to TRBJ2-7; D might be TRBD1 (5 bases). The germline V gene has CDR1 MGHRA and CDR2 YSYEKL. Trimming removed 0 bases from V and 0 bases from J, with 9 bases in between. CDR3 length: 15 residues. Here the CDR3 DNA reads TGCGCCAGCAGCCAAGATAGGGGTGACTCCTACGAGCAGTACTTC. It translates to CASSQDRGDSYEQYF.

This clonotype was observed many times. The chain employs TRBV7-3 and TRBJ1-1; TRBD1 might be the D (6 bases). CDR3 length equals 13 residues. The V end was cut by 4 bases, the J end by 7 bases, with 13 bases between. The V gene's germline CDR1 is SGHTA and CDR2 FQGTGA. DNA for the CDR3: TGTGCCAGCAGCTCCCAGGGGAAAGGTGAAGCTTTCTTT. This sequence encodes CASSSQGKGEAFF.

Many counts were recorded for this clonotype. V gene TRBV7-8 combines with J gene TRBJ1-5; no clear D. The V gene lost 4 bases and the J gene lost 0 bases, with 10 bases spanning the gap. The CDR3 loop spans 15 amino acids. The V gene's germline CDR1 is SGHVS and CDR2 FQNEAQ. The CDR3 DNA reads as TGTGCCAGCAGCTCGCTCCCAGATAGCAATCAGCCCCAGCATTTT. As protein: CASSSLPDSNQPQHF.

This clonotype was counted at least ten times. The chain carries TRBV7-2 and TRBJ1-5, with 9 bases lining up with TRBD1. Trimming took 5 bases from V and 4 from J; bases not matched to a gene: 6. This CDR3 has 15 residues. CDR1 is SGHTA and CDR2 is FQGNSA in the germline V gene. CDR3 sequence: CASSHSTGGNQPQHF. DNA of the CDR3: TGTGCCAGCAGCCACTCGACAGGGGGAAATCAGCCCCAGCATTTT.